This TCR beta chain emerged from a study of blood T cell repertoires in COVID-19. The protocol was immunoSEQ multiplex PCR, while the TCRdb copy is restricted to in-frame clones and leaves out a portion. Of under 350,000 clones in the sample, about nine tenths were seen once. After removal of 9 bases from V and 10 bases from J, the junction contained 11 bases not matched to a gene. Germline values: CDR1 SNHLY, CDR2 FYNNEI. The CDR3 is made up of 14 amino acids. The sequence came from a man aged 25-45 years who had recovered from COVID-19. The chain employs TRBV2 and TRBJ1-6; TRBD1 aligns across 8 bases. Sequencing was done on a sample of PBMCs or T cells enriched from blood (not recorded which). Here the CDR3 reads CARGAGTGKSPLHF. In DNA form, the CDR3 reads TGTGCCAGGGGTGCCGGGACAGGAAAATCACCCCTCCACTTT.